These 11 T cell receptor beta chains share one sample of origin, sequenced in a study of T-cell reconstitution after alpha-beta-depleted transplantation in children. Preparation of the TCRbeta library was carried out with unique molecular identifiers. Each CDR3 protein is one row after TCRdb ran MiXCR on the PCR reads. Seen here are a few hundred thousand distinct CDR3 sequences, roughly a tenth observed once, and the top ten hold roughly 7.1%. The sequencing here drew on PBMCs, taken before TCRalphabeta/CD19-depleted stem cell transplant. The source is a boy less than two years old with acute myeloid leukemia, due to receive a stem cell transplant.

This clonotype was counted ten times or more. The CDR3 DNA follows: TGTGCCACCTTAGGACAGGGGGAGCTGTTTTTT. It yields the protein CATLGQGELFF. J is TRBJ2-2 and V is TRBV7-6, with D possibly matching TRBD1 (6 bases). V shed 10 bases and J shed 8 bases, with 11 bases lying between them. The CDR3 loop spans 11 amino acids. Per the germline V gene, CDR1 is SGHVS and CDR2 is FNYEAQ.

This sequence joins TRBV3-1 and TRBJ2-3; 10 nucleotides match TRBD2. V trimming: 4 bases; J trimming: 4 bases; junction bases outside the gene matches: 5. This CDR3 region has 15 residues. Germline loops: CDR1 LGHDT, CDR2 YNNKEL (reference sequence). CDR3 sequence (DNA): TGTGCCAGCAGCCCAGCGGGAGGGCCAGCAGATACGCAGTATTTT. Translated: CASSPAGGPADTQYF.

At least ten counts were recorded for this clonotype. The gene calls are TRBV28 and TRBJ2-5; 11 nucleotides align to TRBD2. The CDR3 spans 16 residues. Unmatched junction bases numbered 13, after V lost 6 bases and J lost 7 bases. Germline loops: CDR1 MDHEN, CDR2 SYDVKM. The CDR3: CASSKGLAEVRATQYF. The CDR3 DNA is TGTGCCAGCAGCAAGGGACTAGCGGAAGTACGGGCGACCCAGTACTTC.

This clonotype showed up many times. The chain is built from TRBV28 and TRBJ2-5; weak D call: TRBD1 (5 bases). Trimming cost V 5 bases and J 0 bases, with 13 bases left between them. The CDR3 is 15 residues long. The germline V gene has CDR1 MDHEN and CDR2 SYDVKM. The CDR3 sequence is CASSPGSLNQETQYF. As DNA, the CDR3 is TGTGCCAGCAGTCCAGGGTCCTTAAACCAAGAGACCCAGTACTTC.

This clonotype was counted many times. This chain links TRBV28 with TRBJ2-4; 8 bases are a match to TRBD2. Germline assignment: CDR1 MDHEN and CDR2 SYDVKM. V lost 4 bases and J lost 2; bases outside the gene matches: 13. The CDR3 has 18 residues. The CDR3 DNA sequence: TGTGCCAGCAGTTCTACCCATCTAGCGGGCCCTTCCAAAAACATTCAGTACTTC. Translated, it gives CASSSTHLAGPSKNIQYF.

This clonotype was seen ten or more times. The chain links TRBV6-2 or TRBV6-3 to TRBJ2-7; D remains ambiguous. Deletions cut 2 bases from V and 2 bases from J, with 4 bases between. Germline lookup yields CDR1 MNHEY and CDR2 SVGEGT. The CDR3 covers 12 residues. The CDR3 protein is CASSYKAYEQYF. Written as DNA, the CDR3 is TGTGCCAGCAGTTACAAAGCCTACGAGCAGTACTTC.

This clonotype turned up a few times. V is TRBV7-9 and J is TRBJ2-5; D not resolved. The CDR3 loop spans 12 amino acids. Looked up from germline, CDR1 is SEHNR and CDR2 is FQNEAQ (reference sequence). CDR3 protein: CVVVGHQETQYF. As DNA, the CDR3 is TGTGTGGTAGTGGGTCACCAAGAGACCCAGTACTTC.

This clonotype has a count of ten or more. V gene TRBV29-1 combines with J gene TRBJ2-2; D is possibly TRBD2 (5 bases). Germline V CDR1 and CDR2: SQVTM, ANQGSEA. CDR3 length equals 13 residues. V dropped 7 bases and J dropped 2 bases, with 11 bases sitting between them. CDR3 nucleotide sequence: TGCAGCGGACGGGATCCCAACACCGGGGAGCTGTTTTTT. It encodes CSGRDPNTGELFF.

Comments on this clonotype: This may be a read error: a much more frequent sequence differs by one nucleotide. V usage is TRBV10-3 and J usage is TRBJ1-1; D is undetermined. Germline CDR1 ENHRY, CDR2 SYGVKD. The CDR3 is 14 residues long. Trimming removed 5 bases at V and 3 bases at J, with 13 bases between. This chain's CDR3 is CAISWTGTDTEAFF. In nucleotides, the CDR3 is TGTGCCATCAGTTGGACGGGTACGGACACTGAAGCTTTCTTT.

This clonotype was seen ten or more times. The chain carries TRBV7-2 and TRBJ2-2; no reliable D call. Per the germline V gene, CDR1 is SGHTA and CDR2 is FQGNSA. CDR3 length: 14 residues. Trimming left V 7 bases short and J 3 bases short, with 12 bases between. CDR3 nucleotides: TGTGCCAGCACCCCCCCTAGTTACACCGGGGAGCTGTTTTTT. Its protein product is CASTPPSYTGELFF.

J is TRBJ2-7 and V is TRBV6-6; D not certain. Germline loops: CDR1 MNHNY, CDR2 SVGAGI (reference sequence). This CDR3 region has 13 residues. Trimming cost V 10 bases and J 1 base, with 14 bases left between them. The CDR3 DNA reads TGTGCCACGTCAAGCAAGGCTTCCTACGAGCAGTACTTC. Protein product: CATSSKASYEQYF.